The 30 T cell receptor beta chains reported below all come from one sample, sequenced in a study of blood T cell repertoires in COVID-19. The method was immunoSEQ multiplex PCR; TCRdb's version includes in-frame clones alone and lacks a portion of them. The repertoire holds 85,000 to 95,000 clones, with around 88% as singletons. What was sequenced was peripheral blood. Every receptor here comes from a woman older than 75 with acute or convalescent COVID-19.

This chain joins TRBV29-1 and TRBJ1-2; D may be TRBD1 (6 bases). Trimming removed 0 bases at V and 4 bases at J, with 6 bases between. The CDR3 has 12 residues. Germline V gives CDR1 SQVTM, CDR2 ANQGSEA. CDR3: CSVEDRGYGYTF. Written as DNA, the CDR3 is TGCAGCGTTGAAGACAGGGGCTATGGCTACACCTTC.

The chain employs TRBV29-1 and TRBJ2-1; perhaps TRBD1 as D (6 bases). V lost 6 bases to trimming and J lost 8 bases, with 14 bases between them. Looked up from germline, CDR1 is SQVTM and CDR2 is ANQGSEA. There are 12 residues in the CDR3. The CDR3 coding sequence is TGCAGCGTCTCCCCACAGGGCTATGAGCAGTTCTTC. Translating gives CSVSPQGYEQFF.

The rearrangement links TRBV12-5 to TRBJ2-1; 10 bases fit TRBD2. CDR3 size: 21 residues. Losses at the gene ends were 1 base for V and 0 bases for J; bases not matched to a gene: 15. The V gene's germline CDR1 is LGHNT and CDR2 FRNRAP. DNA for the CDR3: TGTGCTAGTGGTTTGGGTCTGGGGAGAGCGGGGGGGCCCGGCTCCTACAATGAGCAGTTCTTC. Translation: CASGLGLGRAGGPGSYNEQFF.

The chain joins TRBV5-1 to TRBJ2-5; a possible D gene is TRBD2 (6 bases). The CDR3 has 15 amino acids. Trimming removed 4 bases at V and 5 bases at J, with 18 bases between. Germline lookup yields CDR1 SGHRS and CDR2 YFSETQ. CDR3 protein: CASSRSTSWAETQYF. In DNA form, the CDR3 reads TGCGCCAGCAGCCGCTCGACTAGTTGGGCGGAGACCCAGTACTTC. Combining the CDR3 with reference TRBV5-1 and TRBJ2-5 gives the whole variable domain KAGVTQTPRYLIKTRGQQVTLSCSPISGHRSVSWYQQTPGQGLQFLFEYFSETQRNKGNFPGRFSGRQFSNSRSEMNVSTLELGDSALYLCASSRSTSWAETQYFGPGTRLLVL.

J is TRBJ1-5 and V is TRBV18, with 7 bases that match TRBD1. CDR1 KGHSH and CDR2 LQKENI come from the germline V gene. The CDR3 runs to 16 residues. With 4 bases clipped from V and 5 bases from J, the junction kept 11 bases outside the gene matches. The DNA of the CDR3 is TGTGCCAGCTCACTACTACCGGGACAGAACTATCAGCCCCAGCATTTT. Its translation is CASSLLPGQNYQPQHF.

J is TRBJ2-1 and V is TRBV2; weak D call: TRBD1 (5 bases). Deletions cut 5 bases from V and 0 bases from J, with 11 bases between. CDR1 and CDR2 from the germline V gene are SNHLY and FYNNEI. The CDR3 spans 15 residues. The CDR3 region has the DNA TGTGCCAGCAGTCGACAGTCAATCTCCTACAATGAGCAGTTCTTC. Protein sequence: CASSRQSISYNEQFF.

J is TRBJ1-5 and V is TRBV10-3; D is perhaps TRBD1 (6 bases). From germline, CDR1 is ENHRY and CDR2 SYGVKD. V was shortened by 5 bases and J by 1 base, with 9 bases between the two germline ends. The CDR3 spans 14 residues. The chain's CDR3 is CAISKDRSNQPQHF. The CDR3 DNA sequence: TGTGCCATCAGTAAGGACAGAAGCAATCAGCCCCAGCATTTT.

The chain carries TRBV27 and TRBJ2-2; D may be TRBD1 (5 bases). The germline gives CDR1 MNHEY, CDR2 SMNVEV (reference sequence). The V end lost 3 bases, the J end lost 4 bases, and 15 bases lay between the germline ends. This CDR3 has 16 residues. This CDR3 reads CASSLGQVSGTGELFF. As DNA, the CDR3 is TGTGCCAGCAGTTTGGGGCAGGTTTCGGGCACCGGGGAGCTGTTTTTT.

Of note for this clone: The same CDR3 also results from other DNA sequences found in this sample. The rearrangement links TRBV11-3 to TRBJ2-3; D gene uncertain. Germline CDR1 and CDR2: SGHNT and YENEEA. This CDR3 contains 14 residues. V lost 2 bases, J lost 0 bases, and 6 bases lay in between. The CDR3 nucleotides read TGTGCCAGCAGCTTAACATCTAGCACAGATACGCAGTATTTT. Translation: CASSLTSSTDTQYF. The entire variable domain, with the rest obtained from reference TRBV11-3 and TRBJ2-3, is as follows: EAGVVQSPRYKIIEKKQPVAFWCNPISGHNTLYWYLQNLGQGPELLIRYENEEAVDDSQLPKDRFSAERLKGVDSTLKIQPAELGDSAVYLCASSLTSSTDTQYFGPGTRLTVL.

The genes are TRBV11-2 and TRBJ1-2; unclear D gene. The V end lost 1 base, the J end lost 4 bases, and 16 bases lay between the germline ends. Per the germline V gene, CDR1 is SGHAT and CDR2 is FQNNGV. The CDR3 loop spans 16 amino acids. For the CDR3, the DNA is TGTGCCAGCAGCTTAGCTCCGACATCCCTGGCCTATGGCTACACCTTC. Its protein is CASSLAPTSLAYGYTF. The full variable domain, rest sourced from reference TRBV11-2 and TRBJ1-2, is EAGVAQSPRYKIIEKRQSVAFWCNPISGHATLYWYQQILGQGPKLLIQFQNNGVVDDSQLPKDRFSAERLKGVDSTLKIQPAKLEDSAVYLCASSLAPTSLAYGYTFGSGTRLTVV.

The DNA for the CDR3 is TGTGCCAGCAGTGCTCAGGGACAAAACACTGAAGCTTTCTTT. Amino acids: CASSAQGQNTEAFF. This chain joins TRBV2 and TRBJ1-1; D is perhaps TRBD1 (6 bases). CDR3 length: 14 residues. CDR1 is SNHLY and CDR2 is FYNNEI in the germline V gene. V lost 4 bases, J lost 2 bases, and 11 bases lay in between. Full variable domain (missing parts from reference TRBV2 and TRBJ1-1): EPEVTQTPSHQVTQMGQEVILRCVPISNHLYFYWYRQILGQKVEFLVSFYNNEISEKSEIFDDQFSVERPDGSNFTLKIRSTKLEDSAMYFCASSAQGQNTEAFFGQGTRLTVV.

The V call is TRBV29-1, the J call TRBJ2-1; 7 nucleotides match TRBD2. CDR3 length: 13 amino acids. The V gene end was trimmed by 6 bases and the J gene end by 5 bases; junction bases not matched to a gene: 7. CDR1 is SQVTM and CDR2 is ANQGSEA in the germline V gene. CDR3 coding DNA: TGCAGCGTAGGACTAGAACCCCACAATGAGCAGTTCTTC. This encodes CSVGLEPHNEQFF.

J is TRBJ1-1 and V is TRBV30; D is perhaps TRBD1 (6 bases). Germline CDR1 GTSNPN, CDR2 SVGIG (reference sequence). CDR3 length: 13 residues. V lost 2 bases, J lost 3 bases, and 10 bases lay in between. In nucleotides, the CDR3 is TGTGCCTGGAGTAACAGGGTGGACACTGAAGCTTTCTTT. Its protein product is CAWSNRVDTEAFF.

The CDR3 coding sequence is TGTGCCAGCAAAGGCGGGGACCTAGGGCACTATGGCTACACCTTC. It yields the protein CASKGGDLGHYGYTF. The chain combines TRBV28 with TRBJ1-2; possible D gene TRBD1, 5 bases. CDR1 is MDHEN, CDR2 SYDVKM, per germline. Trimming removed 7 bases at V and 3 bases at J, with 18 bases between. CDR3 length: 15 residues.

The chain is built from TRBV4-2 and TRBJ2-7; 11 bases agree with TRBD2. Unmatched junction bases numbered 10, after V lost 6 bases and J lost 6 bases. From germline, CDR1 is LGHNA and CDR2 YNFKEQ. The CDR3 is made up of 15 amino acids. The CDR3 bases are TGTGCCAGCAGTGGATTAGCGGGGGGGCGACCCGAGCAGTACTTC. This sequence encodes CASSGLAGGRPEQYF.

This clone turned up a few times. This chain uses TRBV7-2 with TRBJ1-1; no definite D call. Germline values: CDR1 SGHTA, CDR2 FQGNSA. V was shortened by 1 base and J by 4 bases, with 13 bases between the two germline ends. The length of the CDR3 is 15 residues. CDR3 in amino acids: CASSLERAISTEAFF. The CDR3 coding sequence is TGTGCCAGCAGCTTAGAGAGGGCAATATCCACTGAAGCTTTCTTT.

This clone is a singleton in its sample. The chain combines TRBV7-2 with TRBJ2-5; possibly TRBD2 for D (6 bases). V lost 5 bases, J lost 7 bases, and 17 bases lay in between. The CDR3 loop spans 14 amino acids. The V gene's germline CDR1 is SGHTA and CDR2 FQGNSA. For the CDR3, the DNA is TGTGCCAGCAGCGACCGGGACTCTCCTTGGACCCAGTACTTC. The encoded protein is CASSDRDSPWTQYF.

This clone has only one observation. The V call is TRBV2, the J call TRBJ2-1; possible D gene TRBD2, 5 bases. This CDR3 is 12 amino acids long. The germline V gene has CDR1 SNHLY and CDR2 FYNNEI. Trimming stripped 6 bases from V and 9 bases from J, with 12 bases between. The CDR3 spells CASRQLDPEQFF. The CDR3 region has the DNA TGTGCCAGCAGACAACTAGATCCTGAGCAGTTCTTC.

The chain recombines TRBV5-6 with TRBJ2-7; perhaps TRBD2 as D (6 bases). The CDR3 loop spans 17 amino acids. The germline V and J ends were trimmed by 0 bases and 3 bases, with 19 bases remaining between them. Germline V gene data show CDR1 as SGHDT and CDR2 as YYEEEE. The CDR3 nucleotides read TGTGCCAGCAGCTTGGGGATCCGTGGAGGGAGCCGCTACGAGCAGTACTTC. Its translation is CASSLGIRGGSRYEQYF. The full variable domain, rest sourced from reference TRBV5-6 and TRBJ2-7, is DAGVTQSPTHLIKTRGQQVTLRCSPKSGHDTVSWYQQALGQGPQFIFQYYEEEERQRGNFPDRFSGHQFPNYSSELNVNALLLGDSALYLCASSLGIRGGSRYEQYFGPGTRLTVT.

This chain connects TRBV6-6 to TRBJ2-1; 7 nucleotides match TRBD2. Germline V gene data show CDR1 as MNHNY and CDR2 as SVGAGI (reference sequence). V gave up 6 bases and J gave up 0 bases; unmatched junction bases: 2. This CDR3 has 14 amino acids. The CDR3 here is CASRGGVSYNEQFF. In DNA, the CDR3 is TGTGCCAGCAGGGGGGGGGTCTCCTACAATGAGCAGTTCTTC.

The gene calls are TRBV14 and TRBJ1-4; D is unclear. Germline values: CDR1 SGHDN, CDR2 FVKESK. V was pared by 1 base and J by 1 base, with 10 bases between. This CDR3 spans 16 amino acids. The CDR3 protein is CASSQGNSLTNEKLFF. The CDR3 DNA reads TGTGCCAGCAGCCAAGGGAATAGCTTAACTAATGAAAAACTGTTTTTT.

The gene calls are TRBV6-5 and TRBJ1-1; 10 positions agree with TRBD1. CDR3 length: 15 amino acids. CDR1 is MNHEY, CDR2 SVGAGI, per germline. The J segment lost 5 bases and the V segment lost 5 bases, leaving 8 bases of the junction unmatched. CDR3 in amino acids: CASSPRTGGSTEAFF. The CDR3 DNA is TGTGCCAGCAGTCCTAGGACAGGGGGGTCAACTGAAGCTTTCTTT.

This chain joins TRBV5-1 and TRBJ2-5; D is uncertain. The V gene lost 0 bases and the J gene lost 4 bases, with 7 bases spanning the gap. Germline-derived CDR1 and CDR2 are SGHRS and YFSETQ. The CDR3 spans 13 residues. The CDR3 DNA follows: TGCGCCAGCAGCTTGGTACCGGGAGAGACCCAGTACTTC. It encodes CASSLVPGETQYF.

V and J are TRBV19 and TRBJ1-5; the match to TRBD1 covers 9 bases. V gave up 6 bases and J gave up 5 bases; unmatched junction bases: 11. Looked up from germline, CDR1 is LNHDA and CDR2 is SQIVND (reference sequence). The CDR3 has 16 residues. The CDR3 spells CASRDPDRGPHQPQHF. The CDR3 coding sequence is TGTGCCAGTAGGGATCCGGACAGGGGACCCCATCAGCCCCAGCATTTT.

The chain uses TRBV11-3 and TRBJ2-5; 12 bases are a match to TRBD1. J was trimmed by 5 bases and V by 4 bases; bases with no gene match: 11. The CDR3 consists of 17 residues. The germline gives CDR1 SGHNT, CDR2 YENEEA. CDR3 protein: CASSWSTGTGGRETQYF. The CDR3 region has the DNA TGTGCCAGCAGCTGGTCCACCGGGACAGGGGGCAGGGAGACCCAGTACTTC.

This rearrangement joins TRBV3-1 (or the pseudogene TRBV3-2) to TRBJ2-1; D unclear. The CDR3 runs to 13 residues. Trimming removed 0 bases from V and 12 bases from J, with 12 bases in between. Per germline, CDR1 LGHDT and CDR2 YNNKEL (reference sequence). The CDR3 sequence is CASSQDRSTPQFF. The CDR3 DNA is TGTGCCAGCAGCCAAGATCGGTCAACTCCGCAGTTCTTC.

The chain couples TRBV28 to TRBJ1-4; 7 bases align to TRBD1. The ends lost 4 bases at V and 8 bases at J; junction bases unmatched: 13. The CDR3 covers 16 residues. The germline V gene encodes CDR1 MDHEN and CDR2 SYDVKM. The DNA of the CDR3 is TGTGCCAGCAGTTCAGAGGGGGCAGATAGAAGGGAAAAACTGTTTTTT. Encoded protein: CASSSEGADRREKLFF. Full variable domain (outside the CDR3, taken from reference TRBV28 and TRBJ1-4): DVKVTQSSRYLVKRTGEKVFLECVQDMDHENMFWYRQDPGLGLRLIYFSYDVKMKEKGDIPEGYSVSREKKERFSLILESASTNQTSMYLCASSSEGADRREKLFFGSGTQLSVL.

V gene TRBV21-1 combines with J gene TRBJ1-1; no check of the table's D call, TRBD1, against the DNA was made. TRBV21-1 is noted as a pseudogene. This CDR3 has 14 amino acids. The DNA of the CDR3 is TGTGCCAGCAGCAAATATCAGGGGTGCACTGAAGCTTTCTTT. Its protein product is CASSKYQGCTEAFF.

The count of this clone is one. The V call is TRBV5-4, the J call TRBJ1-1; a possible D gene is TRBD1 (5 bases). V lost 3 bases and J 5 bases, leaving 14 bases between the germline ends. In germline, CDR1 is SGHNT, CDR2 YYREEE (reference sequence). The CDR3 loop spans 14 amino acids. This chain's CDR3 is CASSSSGRGTEAFF. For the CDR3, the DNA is TGTGCCAGCAGCTCGTCCGGACGGGGGACTGAAGCTTTCTTT.

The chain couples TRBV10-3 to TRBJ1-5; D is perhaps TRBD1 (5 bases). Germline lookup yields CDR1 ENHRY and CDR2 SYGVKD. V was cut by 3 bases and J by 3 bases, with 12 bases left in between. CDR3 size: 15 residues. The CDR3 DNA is TGTGCCATCAGTGAAGAAGCAGGGTACAATCAGCCCCAGCATTTT. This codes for CAISEEAGYNQPQHF.